This T cell receptor (beta chain) was sequenced for a study of spatial heterogeneity in lung cancer. In this sample, this clonotype turned up many times. Looked up from germline, CDR1 is ENHRY and CDR2 is SYGVKD. The V and J ends lost 5 bases and 0 bases, in that order; junction bases with no gene match: 8. This CDR3 comprises 17 residues. As for time point: sample taken at primary tumor resection. TCRdb redid the calling of the 5' RACE reads with MiXCR, one entry per CDR3 protein. The data contain 20,000 to 25,000 distinct CDR3 sequences, about 5.6% of them singletons. The V gene is TRBV10-3, the J gene TRBJ2-2; 8 nucleotides align to TRBD1. This TCR came from a male donor with early-stage non-small cell lung cancer. Sequencing used PBMCs, obtained at surgery. The CDR3 bases are TGTGCCATCAGTCGGGACAGGCCCCAGACGAACACCGGGGAGCTGTTTTTT. It specifies CAISRDRPQTNTGELFF.